This T cell receptor beta chain was captured by sequencing in a study of T cell responses to AZD1222 COVID-19 vaccine. About this clone itself: Its matching antigen is unknown.

Findings of the study overall: Repertoire samples came only from after the peak T cell response. In a largely white British group with more females than males, clonal diversity was possibly underestimated.

The data were produced by immunoSEQ multiplex PCR, yet TCRdb's version contains in-frame clones alone and is incomplete. This table holds approximately 120,000 clones, roughly 87% found once. The CDR3 contains 16 residues. The ends were cut back, 8 bases at V and 1 base at J, with 17 bases in the middle. Germline CDR1 LGHDT, CDR2 YNNKEL (reference sequence). This chain uses TRBV3-1 (or the pseudogene TRBV3-2) with TRBJ2-2; D is possibly TRBD2 (7 bases). This clonotype originated in an adult in good health. This specimen consisted of peripheral blood, obtained on day 0 of AZD1222 vaccination. DNA of the CDR3: TGTGCCAGCTCCCTTTGGGGGGGGCAGAACACCGGGGAGCTGTTTTTT. Protein product: CASSLWGGQNTGELFF.